Listed here are 2 T cell receptor beta chains from one sample, sequenced in a study of T-cell reconstitution after alpha-beta-depleted transplantation in children. Unique molecular identifiers were used to barcode this TCRbeta library. TCRdb passed the PCR reads through MiXCR, listing each CDR3 protein once. The data show about 440,000 distinct CDR3 sequences, roughly 44% seen once. The sample consisted of PBMCs, taken before TCRalphabeta/CD19-depleted stem cell transplant. The receptors derive from a girl aged 2 to 10 with aplastic anemia, due to receive a stem cell transplant.

The chain uses TRBV20-1 and TRBJ2-5, with D tentatively TRBD2 (6 bases). Trimming took 0 bases from V and 0 from J, leaving 17 bases between them. Germline V CDR1 and CDR2: DFQATT, SNEGSKA (reference sequence). The CDR3 runs to 17 residues. CDR3 sequence reads: CSARDWASGLYQETQYF. The CDR3 DNA follows: TGCAGTGCTAGAGATTGGGCGAGCGGGCTGTACCAAGAGACCCAGTACTTC.

The rearrangement uses TRBV20-1 and TRBJ1-2; a weak D match, TRBD1 (5 bases). The V and J ends lost 5 bases and 4 bases respectively, with 14 bases between them. The CDR3 is 13 amino acids. Germline V gene lookup returns CDR1 DFQATT and CDR2 SNEGSKA (reference sequence). The CDR3 DNA reads TGCAGTGCTTTCCCGACAGCGGCCTATGGCTACACCTTC. Protein: CSAFPTAAYGYTF.